What follows are 29 T cell receptor beta chains derived from one specimen sequenced in a study of cytomegalovirus exposure and HLA in healthy donors. Amplification used 60 Vbeta primers and 13 Jbeta primers. Only in-frame clones appear in the TCRdb table, and some are missing; sequencing was by immunoSEQ multiplex PCR. The table lists under 200,000 clones, approximately 86% of them singletons. Sequenced material: PBMCs. The receptors originated from a boy aged 2 to 10 in good health and CMV-seronegative.

This clone was observed once. A read error may account for a junction end that differs from germline. The rearrangement links TRBV6-5 to TRBJ2-5; TRBD2 might be the D (6 bases). The CDR3 loop spans 14 amino acids. In germline, CDR1 is MNHEY, CDR2 SVGAGI. The CDR3 here is CAGSLLANQETQYF. CDR3 bases: TGTGCCGGCAGTCTACTAGCTAACCAAGAGACCCAGTACTTC.

Of note for this clone: At the DNA level, this CDR3 is encoded by other sequences in the same sample as well. The rearrangement uses TRBV11-3 and TRBJ2-5; D gene unclear. From germline, CDR1 is SGHNT and CDR2 YENEEA. This CDR3 has 12 amino acids. V gave up 0 bases and J gave up 4 bases, with 3 bases separating them. This CDR3 is CASSLDRETQYF. Here the CDR3 DNA reads TGTGCCAGCAGCTTAGATCGAGAGACCCAGTACTTC. Drawing the rest from reference TRBV11-3 and TRBJ2-5, the complete variable domain is EAGVVQSPRYKIIEKKQPVAFWCNPISGHNTLYWYLQNLGQGPELLIRYENEEAVDDSQLPKDRFSAERLKGVDSTLKIQPAELGDSAVYLCASSLDRETQYFGPGTRLLVL.

V usage is TRBV29-1 and J usage is TRBJ2-7; unclear D gene. CDR1 and CDR2 (germline): SQVTM, ANQGSEA. CDR3 length: 11 amino acids. Deletions cut 5 bases from V and 1 base from J, with 6 bases between. CDR3 in amino acids: CSVHGSYEQYF. The CDR3 bases are TGCAGCGTTCACGGTTCCTACGAGCAGTACTTC.

The chain combines TRBV6-1 with TRBJ1-3; a possible D gene is TRBD1 (5 bases). Per the germline V gene, CDR1 is MNHNS and CDR2 is SASEGT. V gave up 3 bases and J gave up 3 bases, with 9 bases separating them. The CDR3 runs 14 residues. CDR3 DNA sequence: TGTGCCAGCAGTGAGCCAGGGTATGGAAACACCATATATTTT. Translating gives CASSEPGYGNTIYF.

The chain joins TRBV19 to TRBJ2-7; tentatively, D is TRBD1 (5 bases). Germline CDR1 reads LNHDA; CDR2 reads SQIVND (reference sequence). V lost 7 bases to trimming and J lost 2 bases, with 18 bases between them. The CDR3 is 15 amino acids. Here the CDR3 reads CASTNSIQGPYEQYF. As DNA, the CDR3 is TGTGCCAGTACGAACTCGATCCAGGGCCCCTACGAGCAGTACTTC.

The CDR3 loop is CASSEGLVKDTQYF. In DNA form, the CDR3 reads TGTGCCAGCAGTGAGGGACTAGTTAAAGATACGCAGTATTTT. J is TRBJ2-3 and V is TRBV6-1; 8 bases line up with TRBD2. V shed 3 bases and J 5 bases; nucleotides not matched to a gene: 4. The CDR3 covers 14 residues. Germline CDR1 and CDR2: MNHNS and SASEGT.

This clone was seen a single time. The V call is TRBV28, the J call TRBJ1-3; the D is unclear. This CDR3 spans 17 amino acids. Per the germline V gene, CDR1 is MDHEN and CDR2 is SYDVKM. V gave up 8 bases and J gave up 0 bases, with 20 bases separating them. The CDR3 protein is CASCTPSAASSGNTIYF. DNA of the CDR3: TGTGCCAGCTGCACCCCCTCAGCGGCGAGCTCTGGAAACACCATATATTTT.

This clone was recorded a few times. The chain joins TRBV27 to TRBJ2-1; 10 nucleotides agree with TRBD2. The CDR3 runs to 16 residues. Germline V gives CDR1 MNHEY, CDR2 SMNVEV (reference sequence). V trimming: 3 bases; J trimming: 6 bases; junction bases outside the gene matches: 8. CDR3 amino acids: CASSLGAGGPLNEQFF. The DNA for the CDR3 is TGTGCCAGCAGTTTGGGAGCGGGAGGGCCGCTCAATGAGCAGTTCTTC.

The chain joins TRBV30 to TRBJ2-2; the D is unclear. The CDR3 runs 13 residues. Germline assignment: CDR1 GTSNPN and CDR2 SVGIG (reference sequence). Trimming left V 0 bases short and J 1 base short, with 3 bases between. CDR3 region: CAWSVLNTGELFF. CDR3 coding DNA: TGTGCCTGGAGTGTCTTGAACACCGGGGAGCTGTTTTTT.

The chain combines TRBV28 with TRBJ1-1; D possibly corresponds to TRBD1 (6 bases). V was clipped by 6 bases and J by 3 bases, with 11 bases between them. The germline V gene encodes CDR1 MDHEN and CDR2 SYDVKM. The CDR3 has 13 residues. The CDR3 DNA reads as TGTGCCAGCAGCGTAACAGGGTACACTGAAGCTTTCTTT. Its translation is CASSVTGYTEAFF.

The chain uses TRBV7-7 and TRBJ2-1; 14 bases are a match to TRBD2. The CDR3 is 18 amino acids. In germline, CDR1 is SSHAT, CDR2 FNYEAQ (reference sequence). Trimming at V came to 5 bases and at J to 8 bases, leaving 14 bases not matched to a gene. This CDR3 reads CASSPGTSGSLGGDEQFF. As DNA, the CDR3 is TGTGCCAGCAGCCCCGGGACTAGCGGGAGTTTGGGGGGCGATGAGCAGTTCTTC. The full variable domain, with the rest looked up from reference TRBV7-7 and TRBJ2-1, is GAGVSQSPRYKVTKRGQDVTLRCDPISSHATLYWYQQALGQGPEFLTYFNYEAQPDKSGLPSDRFSAERPEGSISTLTIQRTEQRDSAMYRCASSPGTSGSLGGDEQFFGPGTRLTVL.

The chain recombines TRBV19 with TRBJ2-3, with 8 nucleotides matching TRBD2. Germline V gene data show CDR1 as LNHDA and CDR2 as SQIVND (reference sequence). The CDR3 consists of 13 residues. The trim removed 8 bases at V and 2 bases at J, leaving 3 bases unmatched. CDR3 bases: TGTGCCAGTGGACTAGCCTTCACAGATACGCAGTATTTT. It codes for CASGLAFTDTQYF.

The rearrangement uses TRBV27 and TRBJ1-2; 12 bases map to TRBD1. The germline CDR1 and CDR2 sequences are MNHEY and SMNVEV (reference sequence). This CDR3 has 18 amino acids. Losses at the gene ends were 5 bases for V and 3 bases for J; bases not matched to a gene: 13. CDR3 nucleotide sequence: TGTGCCAGCAGTGCATCCGTTGGGGACAGGGGGCCCTACTATGGCTACACCTTC. It translates to CASSASVGDRGPYYGYTF.

The genes are TRBV29-1 and TRBJ2-5; D is perhaps TRBD2 (7 bases). V was trimmed by 3 bases and J by 4 bases, leaving 18 bases between them. There are 15 residues in the CDR3. The germline V gene encodes CDR1 SQVTM and CDR2 ANQGSEA. The CDR3: CSVDSPSRGPETQYF. CDR3 coding DNA: TGCAGCGTTGATAGCCCATCGCGGGGGCCAGAGACCCAGTACTTC.

This clone has only one observation. The chain has TRBV2 and TRBJ2-7, with TRBD2 matching 12 bases. The CDR3 has 13 residues. V lost 6 bases, J lost 4 bases, and 1 base stayed unmatched. Looked up from germline, CDR1 is SNHLY and CDR2 is FYNNEI. The CDR3 sequence is CASRTSGGYEQYF. In nucleotides, the CDR3 is TGTGCCAGCAGGACTAGCGGGGGATACGAGCAGTACTTC. Looking up the rest from reference TRBV2 and TRBJ2-7 gives the full variable domain: EPEVTQTPSHQVTQMGQEVILRCVPISNHLYFYWYRQILGQKVEFLVSFYNNEISEKSEIFDDQFSVERPDGSNFTLKIRSTKLEDSAMYFCASRTSGGYEQYFGPGTRLTVT.

The chain recombines TRBV25-1 with TRBJ2-5; D possibly corresponds to TRBD2 (5 bases). Germline V CDR1 and CDR2: MGHDK, SYGVNS. The CDR3 is made up of 14 amino acids. V was clipped by 6 bases and J by 13 bases, with 24 bases between them. CDR3 residues: CASSDLFRGPGLYF. For the CDR3, the DNA is TGTGCCAGCAGCGATCTATTCCGGGGTCCGGGGTTGTACTTC.

This chain connects TRBV19 to TRBJ2-1; 13 bases line up with TRBD2. The CDR3 is 16 residues long. Germline assignment: CDR1 LNHDA and CDR2 SQIVND (reference sequence). Germline trimming cut 6 bases from V and 4 bases from J; bases unmatched to any gene: 6. The DNA for the CDR3 is TGTGCCAGTAGCCGGACTAGCGGGAGTAGGTACAATGAGCAGTTCTTC. Protein: CASSRTSGSRYNEQFF.

This clone was recorded once. The chain is built from TRBV5-5 and TRBJ2-3; D is uncertain. Germline values: CDR1 SGHKS, CDR2 YYEKEE (reference sequence). The V end was cut by 0 bases, the J end by 0 bases, with 8 bases between. The CDR3 is made up of 15 amino acids. The CDR3: CASSLEVRSTDTQYF. CDR3 bases: TGTGCCAGCAGCTTGGAGGTCAGGAGCACAGATACGCAGTATTTT.

J is TRBJ2-6 and V is TRBV6-4; 7 positions agree with TRBD1. V lost 4 bases to trimming and J lost 3 bases; unmatched junction nucleotides: 9. This CDR3 spans 17 amino acids. Germline V gives CDR1 MRHNA, CDR2 SNTAGT. The CDR3 region is CASSAGTAGGGANVLTF. The CDR3 coding sequence is TGTGCCAGCAGTGCGGGGACAGCCGGCGGTGGGGCCAACGTCCTGACTTTC.

The chain uses TRBV5-1 and TRBJ2-7; weak D call: TRBD2 (5 bases). Germline CDR1 reads SGHRS; CDR2 reads YFSETQ. V lost 4 bases to trimming and J lost 4 bases, with 12 bases between them. This CDR3 is built from 13 residues. This chain's CDR3 is CASSGGPRYEQYF. The DNA of the CDR3 is TGCGCCAGCAGCGGAGGTCCTAGGTACGAGCAGTACTTC.

The chain links TRBV14 to TRBJ1-6, with 7 positions matching TRBD1. Germline-derived CDR1 and CDR2 are SGHDN and FVKESK. The CDR3 covers 16 residues. After removal of 2 bases from V and 3 bases from J, the junction contained 4 bases not matched to a gene. The CDR3 DNA reads TGTGCCAGCAGCCAAAGACAGGGAATCTATAATTCACCCCTCCACTTT. It specifies CASSQRQGIYNSPLHF.

The chain couples TRBV11-1 to TRBJ2-7; possible D gene TRBD1, 7 bases. The CDR3 is made up of 15 amino acids. Trimming cost V 5 bases and J 0 bases, with 14 bases left between them. The germline gives CDR1 SGHAT, CDR2 FQDESV (reference sequence). CDR3 in DNA: TGTGCCAGCAGCCCGGGGGACAGCCTCTCCTACGAGCAGTACTTC. It specifies CASSPGDSLSYEQYF.

This chain uses TRBV28 with TRBJ1-4; a weak D match, TRBD1 (5 bases). Germline V gene sequence: CDR1 MDHEN, CDR2 SYDVKM. V lost 3 bases to trimming and J lost 11 bases, with 16 bases between them. CDR3 size: 14 residues. Written as DNA, the CDR3 is TGTGCCAGCAGTTTGATTTTTGGGGGGGAGAAACTGTTTTTT. Translation gives CASSLIFGGEKLFF.

The rearrangement links TRBV29-1 to TRBJ2-7, with TRBD2 matching over 9 bases. Germline CDR1 reads SQVTM; CDR2 reads ANQGSEA. V was pared by 4 bases and J by 3 bases, with 4 bases of the junction left unmatched. The CDR3 is 13 amino acids. The CDR3 reads CSVAQRGVYEQYF. The CDR3 DNA reads as TGCAGCGTTGCCCAGCGGGGGGTCTACGAGCAGTACTTC.

The chain carries TRBV30 and TRBJ2-1; D is unclear. Germline V lookup: CDR1 GTSNPN, CDR2 SVGIG (reference sequence). Trimming cost V 3 bases and J 0 bases, with 6 bases left between them. There are 13 residues in the CDR3. The CDR3 reads CAWSPSSYNEQFF. DNA of the CDR3: TGTGCCTGGAGCCCGAGCTCCTACAATGAGCAGTTCTTC. The whole variable domain, filled in from reference TRBV30 and TRBJ2-1, reads SQTIHQWPATLVQPVGSPLSLECTVEGTSNPNLYWYRQAAGRGLQLLFYSVGIGQISSEVPQNLSASRPQDRQFILSSKKLLLSDSGFYLCAWSPSSYNEQFFGPGTRLTVL.

The chain couples TRBV27 to TRBJ2-1, with 8 bases fitting TRBD2. CDR1 MNHEY and CDR2 SMNVEV come from the germline V gene (reference sequence). V was clipped by 5 bases and J by 14 bases; unmatched bases: 11. The CDR3 has 13 residues. CDR3 amino acids: CASSTVRGGSKFF. In DNA form, the CDR3 reads TGTGCCAGCAGTACCGTTCGGGGGGGCTCTAAGTTCTTC.

This chain connects TRBV7-9 to TRBJ2-7; 7 bases match TRBD1. Trimming took 5 bases from V and 7 from J; bases not matched to a gene: 14. Germline CDR1 is SEHNR and CDR2 is FQNEAQ (reference sequence). The CDR3 runs to 15 residues. CDR3 in DNA: TGTGCCAGCAGCCCCGACAGGGCCGGGTTCTCTGAGCAGTACTTC. Translating it yields CASSPDRAGFSEQYF. Looking up the rest from reference TRBV7-9 and TRBJ2-7 gives the full variable domain: DTGVSQNPRHKITKRGQNVTFRCDPISEHNRLYWYRQTLGQGPEFLTYFQNEAQLEKSRLLSDRFSAERPKGSFSTLEIQRTEQGDSAMYLCASSPDRAGFSEQYFGPGTRLTVT.

V gene TRBV11-2 combines with J gene TRBJ1-1, with D uncertain. V was clipped by 5 bases and J by 2 bases, with 15 bases between them. Germline CDR1 reads SGHAT; CDR2 reads FQNNGV. The CDR3 has 15 amino acids. The CDR3 coding sequence is TGTGCCAGCAGCCTCCGTGGACTCTTTAACACTGAAGCTTTCTTT. Protein sequence: CASSLRGLFNTEAFF.

J is TRBJ2-7 and V is TRBV30; tentatively, D is TRBD1 (5 bases). The CDR3 contains 13 residues. The V end was cut by 0 bases, the J end by 5 bases, with 11 bases between. CDR1 GTSNPN and CDR2 SVGIG come from the germline V gene (reference sequence). The CDR3 coding sequence is TGTGCCTGGAGTGTAACAGGCAGCCACGAGCAGTACTTC. Translation gives CAWSVTGSHEQYF.